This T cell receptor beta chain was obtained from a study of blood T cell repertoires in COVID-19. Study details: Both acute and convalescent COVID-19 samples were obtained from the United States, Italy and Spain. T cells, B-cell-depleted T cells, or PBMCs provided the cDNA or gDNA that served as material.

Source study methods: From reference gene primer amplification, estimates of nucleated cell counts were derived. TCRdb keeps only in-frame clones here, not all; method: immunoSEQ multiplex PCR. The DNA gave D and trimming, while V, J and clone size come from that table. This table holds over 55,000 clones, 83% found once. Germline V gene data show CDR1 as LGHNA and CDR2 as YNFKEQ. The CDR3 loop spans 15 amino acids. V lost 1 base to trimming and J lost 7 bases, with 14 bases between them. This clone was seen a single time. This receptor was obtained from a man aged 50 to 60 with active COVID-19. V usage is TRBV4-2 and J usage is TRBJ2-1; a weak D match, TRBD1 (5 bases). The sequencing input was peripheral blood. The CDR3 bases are TGTGCCAGCAGCCAAGGCCTGGGGCACGCGAATGAGCAGTTCTTC. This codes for CASSQGLGHANEQFF.